One and the same sample provided the 2 T cell receptor beta chains below, sequenced in a study of Graves' ophthalmopathy and Graves' hyperthyroidism. Amplification from RNA transcripts yielded the TCR beta CDR3 regions. HTBI-primed first-round RT-PCR preceded second-round multiplex PCR. One entry per CDR3 protein, called by TCRdb with MiXCR from the multiplex PCR reads. The sample holds 900,000 to 1,200,000 distinct CDR3 sequences, roughly 35% seen once. Specimen: peripheral blood or thyroid tissue (not recorded which). The receptor set was obtained from an adult man with Graves' hyperthyroidism.

This clonotype was seen just once. This rearrangement joins TRBV5-1 to TRBJ2-7; TRBD2 is a possible D gene (5 bases). Germline CDR1 is SGHRS and CDR2 is YFSETQ. Trimming stripped 2 bases from V and 7 bases from J, with 13 bases between. This CDR3 comprises 13 residues. This chain's CDR3 is CASSFLAGNEQYF. The CDR3, as DNA: TGCGCCAGCAGCTTCCTAGCAGGTAATGAGCAGTACTTC. The variable domain in full, with the rest retrieved from reference TRBV5-1 and TRBJ2-7, is KAGVTQTPRYLIKTRGQQVTLSCSPISGHRSVSWYQQTPGQGLQFLFEYFSETQRNKGNFPGRFSGRQFSNSRSEMNVSTLELGDSALYLCASSFLAGNEQYFGPGTRLTVT.

There are many counts of this clonotype. The V call is TRBV20-1, the J call TRBJ1-4; D unclear. Germline lookup yields CDR1 DFQATT and CDR2 SNEGSKA (reference sequence). This CDR3 spans 10 amino acids. In nucleotides, the CDR3 is TGCAGCGTCGGGGAAAAAAAACTGTTTTTT. Translation: CSVGEKKLFF.